Listed here are 27 T cell receptor beta chains from one sample, sequenced in a study of PD-1 blockade in classical Hodgkin lymphoma. This table comes from immunoSEQ multiplex PCR, and its TCRdb copy is limited to in-frame clones, with some not included. The sample yields about 21,000 clones, roughly 73% seen once. Each patient's relapse followed autologous stem cell transplantation, and brentuximab vedotin exposure varied. The sample in question was peripheral blood mononuclear cells (PBMCs), obtained before the second cycle of nivolumab. The receptors come from a human donor with classical Hodgkin lymphoma.

The chain couples TRBV15 to TRBJ2-5; D unresolved. Germline V lookup: CDR1 LNHNV, CDR2 YYDKDF (reference sequence). The CDR3 length is 12 residues. V gave up 0 bases and J gave up 5 bases, with 4 bases separating them. The CDR3 DNA is TGTGCCACCAGCAGAGAGGGGGAGACCCAGTACTTC. This sequence encodes CATSREGETQYF.

J is TRBJ1-1 and V is TRBV10-2; 9 bases are shared with TRBD1. The V gene end was trimmed by 6 bases and the J gene end by 3 bases; junction bases not matched to a gene: 11. Germline V gene data show CDR1 as WSHSY and CDR2 as SAAADI. The CDR3 spans 16 residues. The CDR3 coding sequence is TGCGCCAGCAGCGCCAGGAACAGGGGGCCCGACACTGAAGCTTTCTTT. Amino acids: CASSARNRGPDTEAFF.

The chain links TRBV27 to TRBJ2-3, with TRBD2 matching 9 bases. The CDR3 has 16 amino acids. Germline V gives CDR1 MNHEY, CDR2 SMNVEV (reference sequence). The V gene end was trimmed by 5 bases and the J gene end by 3 bases; junction bases not matched to a gene: 9. The CDR3 nucleotides read TGTGCCAGCAGTGCCTATAGCGGGAGAGGGACAGATACGCAGTATTTT. Residues: CASSAYSGRGTDTQYF.

The rearrangement links TRBV14 to TRBJ1-1, with unresolved D. Trimming removed 3 bases from V and 0 bases from J, with 8 bases in between. The CDR3 sequence is 14 residues long. The V gene's germline CDR1 is SGHDN and CDR2 FVKESK. This CDR3 is CASSQAAMNTEAFF. The CDR3 bases are TGTGCCAGCAGCCAGGCAGCAATGAACACTGAAGCTTTCTTT.

The J gene is TRBJ2-7, the V gene TRBV4-1; 9 bases are shared with TRBD1. CDR3 size: 15 residues. The V segment lost 2 bases and the J segment 2 bases; nucleotides outside the gene matches: 4. Germline values: CDR1 MGHRA, CDR2 YSYEKL. The CDR3 DNA is TGCGCCAGCAGCCAAATAAGACAGGGGGCCTACGAGCAGTACTTC. Its protein is CASSQIRQGAYEQYF.

The CDR3 loop reads CASSLPPGTGNTIYF. CDR3 DNA sequence: TGTGCCAGCAGCTTACCCCCCGGAACTGGAAACACCATATATTTT. The rearrangement joins TRBV7-8 to TRBJ1-3; D remains unclear. The length of the CDR3 is 15 residues. Germline CDR1 and CDR2: SGHVS and FQNEAQ. V lost 2 bases, J lost 2 bases, and 10 bases lay in between.

This clone was found a few times. V usage is TRBV4-1 and J usage is TRBJ2-7; 11 bases match TRBD1. Germline V gene lookup returns CDR1 MGHRA and CDR2 YSYEKL. The CDR3 extends over 14 amino acids. The ends lost 3 bases at V and 4 bases at J; junction bases unmatched: 2. Written as DNA, the CDR3 is TGCGCCAGCAGCCACGGACAGGGGGCTTACGAGCAGTACTTC. This translates into CASSHGQGAYEQYF.

The chain carries TRBV19 and TRBJ2-4; 9 bases line up with TRBD1. The CDR3 contains 19 residues. Germline lookup yields CDR1 LNHDA and CDR2 SQIVND (reference sequence). The V and J ends lost 6 bases and 0 bases, in that order; junction bases with no gene match: 15. This CDR3 is CASSKTYGTGNLAKNIQYF. CDR3 in DNA: TGTGCCAGTAGCAAAACCTATGGGACAGGGAACCTAGCCAAAAACATTCAGTACTTC. The whole variable domain, filled in from reference TRBV19 and TRBJ2-4, reads DGGITQSPKYLFRKEGQNVTLSCEQNLNHDAMYWYRQDPGQGLRLIYYSQIVNDFQKGDIAEGYSVSREKKESFPLTVTSAQKNPTAFYLCASSKTYGTGNLAKNIQYFGAGTRLSVL.

This clone was picked up one time. The chain employs TRBV11-2 and TRBJ2-3; weak D call: TRBD2 (6 bases). V was pared by 10 bases and J by 4 bases, with 18 bases between. The CDR3 covers 14 residues. CDR1 and CDR2 from the germline V gene are SGHAT and FQNNGV. CDR3 amino acids: CATKAGREADTQYF. The CDR3 nucleotides are TGTGCCACCAAAGCAGGGCGGGAAGCAGATACGCAGTATTTT. The full variable domain, completed using reference TRBV11-2 and TRBJ2-3, is EAGVAQSPRYKIIEKRQSVAFWCNPISGHATLYWYQQILGQGPKLLIQFQNNGVVDDSQLPKDRFSAERLKGVDSTLKIQPAKLEDSAVYLCATKAGREADTQYFGPGTRLTVL.

V and J are TRBV18 and TRBJ2-3; 14 bases line up with TRBD2. CDR1 and CDR2 (germline): KGHSH, LQKENI. The CDR3 extends over 17 amino acids. Trimming removed 3 bases from V and 4 bases from J; junction bases left unmatched: 6. This CDR3 reads CASSPPGLAGVPDTQYF. In nucleotides, the CDR3 is TGTGCCAGCTCACCCCCGGGACTAGCGGGAGTCCCAGATACGCAGTATTTT.

The chain has TRBV5-1 and TRBJ2-7; 10 bases are shared with TRBD2. CDR1 and CDR2 (germline): SGHRS, YFSETQ. The CDR3 runs 14 residues. J lost 5 bases, V lost 1 base, and 3 bases had no gene match. CDR3 in amino acids: CASSLRLAGDEQYF. The DNA for the CDR3 is TGCGCCAGCAGCTTGAGGCTAGCGGGAGACGAGCAGTACTTC.

The V call is TRBV4-2, the J call TRBJ2-7; D could derive from TRBD1 or TRBD2 (6 bases each). The CDR3 has 14 residues. V lost 2 bases and J 2 bases, leaving 10 bases between the germline ends. Germline CDR1 reads LGHNA; CDR2 reads YNFKEQ. This CDR3 is CASSQWRGTYEQYF. The CDR3 bases are TGTGCCAGCAGCCAATGGAGGGGGACCTACGAGCAGTACTTC.

The V and J genes are TRBV7-8 and TRBJ2-2; D is possibly TRBD2 (5 bases). The CDR3 spans 15 residues. V was shortened by 1 base and J by 6 bases, with 12 bases between the two germline ends. CDR1 is SGHVS and CDR2 is FQNEAQ in the germline V gene. The CDR3 nucleotides are TGTGCCAGCAGCTTAGAGGCTAGCATCTCCGGGGAGCTGTTTTTT. It translates to CASSLEASISGELFF.

This chain links TRBV4-1 with TRBJ1-5, with TRBD1 matching over 7 bases. The CDR3 consists of 16 residues. Looked up from germline, CDR1 is MGHRA and CDR2 is YSYEKL. With 2 bases clipped from V and 6 bases from J, the junction kept 10 bases outside the gene matches. CDR3 bases: TGCGCCAGCAGCCAAACCGGGACAAGGGGGCCTCAGCCCCAGCATTTT. It specifies CASSQTGTRGPQPQHF.

This clone was counted a few times. The chain has TRBV7-4 and TRBJ2-1; 7 bases match TRBD2. CDR1 and CDR2 (germline): SGHVT, SQSDAQ. The V and J ends lost 5 bases and 3 bases, in that order; junction bases with no gene match: 7. This CDR3 is 15 amino acids long. The CDR3 bases are TGTGCCAGCAGCGCTACTAGCGCCGACTACAATGAGCAGTTCTTC. Protein sequence: CASSATSADYNEQFF.

The chain joins TRBV5-1 to TRBJ2-1; D may be TRBD1 or TRBD2 (5 bases each). Trimming pared 4 bases from V and 0 bases from J, leaving 5 bases between. The germline V gene encodes CDR1 SGHRS and CDR2 YFSETQ. CDR3 length: 13 residues. Here the CDR3 reads CASSGGSYNEQFF. The CDR3 region has the DNA TGCGCCAGCAGCGGGGGCTCCTACAATGAGCAGTTCTTC.

The chain employs TRBV7-8 and TRBJ1-5; D perhaps matches TRBD1 (5 bases). CDR1 is SGHVS, CDR2 FQNEAQ, per germline. V was pared by 5 bases and J by 0 bases, with 8 bases between. The CDR3 has 14 residues. Written as DNA, the CDR3 is TGTGCCAGCAGCCGTCAGGGTAGCAATCAGCCCCAGCATTTT. The encoded protein is CASSRQGSNQPQHF. The variable domain in full, completed from reference TRBV7-8 and TRBJ1-5, reads GAGVSQSPRYKVAKRGQDVALRCDPISGHVSLFWYQQALGQGPEFLTYFQNEAQLDKSGLPSDRFFAERPEGSVSTLKIQRTQQEDSAVYLCASSRQGSNQPQHFGDGTRLSIL.

The chain carries TRBV7-9 and TRBJ1-2; D is ambiguous. The germline V gene encodes CDR1 SEHNR and CDR2 FQNEAQ (reference sequence). Trimming shortened V by 5 bases and J by 2 bases, and 18 bases separated the two germline ends. The CDR3 is 16 residues long. The CDR3 nucleotides are TGTGCCAGCAGCCGCCCCGGGGTTGTGGAGAACTATGGCTACACCTTC. Protein: CASSRPGVVENYGYTF.

J is TRBJ2-5 and V is TRBV20-1; D is possibly TRBD2 (5 bases). The CDR3 sequence is 11 residues long. CDR1 is DFQATT, CDR2 SNEGSKA, per germline (reference sequence). V lost 0 bases and J lost 11, with 10 bases in between. This CDR3 is CSARDPGEQYF. The CDR3 DNA is TGCAGTGCTAGAGATCCCGGGGAGCAGTACTTC.

V and J are TRBV19 and TRBJ2-5, with 7 bases identical to TRBD1. The J call is doubtful: the DNA matches TRBJ2-7 better. CDR1 is LNHDA, CDR2 SQIVND, per germline (reference sequence). This CDR3 has 18 amino acids. CDR3 amino acids: CASSIATRRQGSTYEQYF. The CDR3 coding sequence is TGTGCCAGTAGTATAGCCACTCGAAGACAGGGTTCCACCTACGAGCAGTACTTC.

CDR3: CASSFGTTGGYEQYF. The DNA of the CDR3 is TGTGCCAGCAGCTTTGGGACAACAGGGGGATACGAGCAGTACTTC. The rearrangement uses TRBV7-9 and TRBJ2-7, with TRBD1 matching 8 bases. Trimming removed 3 bases from V and 4 bases from J; junction bases left unmatched: 8. Germline values: CDR1 SEHNR, CDR2 FQNEAQ (reference sequence). There are 15 residues in the CDR3.

The gene calls are TRBV14 and TRBJ1-1, with D uncertain. Germline CDR1 reads SGHDN; CDR2 reads FVKESK. This CDR3 is built from 13 residues. The V end was cut by 0 bases, the J end by 0 bases, with 2 bases between. The CDR3 protein is CASSQDVNTEAFF. In DNA, the CDR3 is TGTGCCAGCAGCCAAGATGTGAACACTGAAGCTTTCTTT.

This clone is medium-sized (0.01 to 0.1%) by share. The chain couples TRBV25-1 to TRBJ2-2; D tentatively fits TRBD1 or TRBD2 (5 bases each). CDR1 and CDR2 from the germline V gene are MGHDK and SYGVNS. The CDR3 contains 15 residues. The V gene lost 11 bases and the J gene lost 5 bases, with 21 bases spanning the gap. CDR3 sequence reads: CAPPGQGVGTGELFF. CDR3 nucleotide sequence: TGTGCCCCGCCGGGGCAGGGAGTGGGTACCGGGGAGCTGTTTTTT.

In DNA form, the CDR3 reads TGTGCCAGCAGTTTATGGGACAAAAACAATGAGCAGTTCTTC. Translated: CASSLWDKNNEQFF. J is TRBJ2-1 and V is TRBV27; TRBD1 might be the D (6 bases). Germline assignment: CDR1 MNHEY and CDR2 SMNVEV (reference sequence). The V gene lost 1 base and the J gene lost 5 bases, with 9 bases spanning the gap. The CDR3 has 14 residues.

The rearrangement uses TRBV19 and TRBJ2-5; D might be TRBD1 or TRBD2, each matching 5 bases. This CDR3 is 14 amino acids long. Germline V gene sequence: CDR1 LNHDA, CDR2 SQIVND (reference sequence). V lost 6 bases and J 1 base, leaving 12 bases between the germline ends. The CDR3, as DNA: TGTGCCAGTAGCGACAGTGGGGGCCAAGAGACCCAGTACTTC. This codes for CASSDSGGQETQYF.

The chain uses TRBV6-6 and TRBJ2-7; 11 nucleotides agree with TRBD2. The CDR3 totals 15 residues. V lost 10 bases, J lost 2 bases, and 10 bases stayed unmatched. CDR1 is MNHNY and CDR2 is SVGAGI in the germline V gene (reference sequence). CDR3 sequence: CATTKGTSGTYEQYF. The CDR3 DNA sequence: TGTGCCACCACAAAAGGGACTAGCGGAACCTACGAGCAGTACTTC.

The V and J genes are TRBV9 and TRBJ1-5; the D is unclear. Trimming removed 5 bases from V and 0 bases from J, with 6 bases in between. The CDR3 totals 13 residues. The germline V gene encodes CDR1 SGDLS and CDR2 YYNGEE. The CDR3 nucleotides are TGTGCCAGCAGGCGGGATAGCAATCAGCCCCAGCATTTT. It yields the protein CASRRDSNQPQHF.